This T cell receptor (beta chain) was captured by sequencing in a study of response to subunit inactivated influenza vaccine. Findings of the study overall: After each seasonal influenza vaccination, few new T cells are recruited, the authors suggested.

Trimming pared 8 bases from V and 2 bases from J, leaving 15 bases between. The CDR3 runs 14 residues. The V gene's germline CDR1 is MDHEN and CDR2 SYDVKM. As concerns this clonotype: The antigen is undetermined.

TCRdb analysed the RT-PCR reads with MiXCR anew, one entry per CDR3 protein. The sample records about 520,000 distinct CDR3 sequences, 10% to 11% being singletons. The material sequenced was PBMCs from blood, taken 40 to 50 days after vaccination. The rearrangement links TRBV28 to TRBJ1-2, with TRBD1 as a possible D gene (5 bases). This receptor was identified in a man between 50 and 59 years old who received an inactivated influenza vaccine. The CDR3 DNA reads TGTGCCAGCCCACACGCAGGGACGAACTATGGCTACACCTTC. This codes for CASPHAGTNYGYTF.